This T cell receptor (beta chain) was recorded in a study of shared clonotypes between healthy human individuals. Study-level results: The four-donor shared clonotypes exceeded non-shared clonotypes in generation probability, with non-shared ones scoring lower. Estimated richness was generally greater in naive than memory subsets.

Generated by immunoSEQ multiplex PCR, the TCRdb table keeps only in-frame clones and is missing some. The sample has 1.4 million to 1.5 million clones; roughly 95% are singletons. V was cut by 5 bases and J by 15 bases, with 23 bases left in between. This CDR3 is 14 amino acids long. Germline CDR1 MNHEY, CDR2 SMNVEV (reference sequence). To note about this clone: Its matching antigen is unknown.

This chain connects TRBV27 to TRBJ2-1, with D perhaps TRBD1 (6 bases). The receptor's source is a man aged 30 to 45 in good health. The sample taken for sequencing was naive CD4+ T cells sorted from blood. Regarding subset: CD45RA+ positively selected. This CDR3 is CASSPQPVQGPRFF. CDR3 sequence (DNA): TGTGCCAGCAGTCCACAGCCCGTACAGGGCCCCCGGTTCTTC.